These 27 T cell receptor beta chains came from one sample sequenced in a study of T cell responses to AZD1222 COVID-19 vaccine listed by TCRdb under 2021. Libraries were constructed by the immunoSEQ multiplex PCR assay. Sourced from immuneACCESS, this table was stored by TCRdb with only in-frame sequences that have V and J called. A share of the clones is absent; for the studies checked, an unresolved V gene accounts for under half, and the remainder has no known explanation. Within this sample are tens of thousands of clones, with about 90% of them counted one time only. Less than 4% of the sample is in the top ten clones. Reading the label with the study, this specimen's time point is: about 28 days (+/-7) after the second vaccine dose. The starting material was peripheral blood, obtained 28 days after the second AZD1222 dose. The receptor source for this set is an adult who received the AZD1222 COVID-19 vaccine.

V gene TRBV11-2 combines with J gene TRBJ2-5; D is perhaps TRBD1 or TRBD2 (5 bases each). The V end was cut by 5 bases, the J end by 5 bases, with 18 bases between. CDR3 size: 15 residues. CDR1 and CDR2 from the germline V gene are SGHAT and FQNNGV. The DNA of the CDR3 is TGTGCCAGCAGCCGCGGATCCCGGGACGGGGAGACCCAGTACTTC. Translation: CASSRGSRDGETQYF.

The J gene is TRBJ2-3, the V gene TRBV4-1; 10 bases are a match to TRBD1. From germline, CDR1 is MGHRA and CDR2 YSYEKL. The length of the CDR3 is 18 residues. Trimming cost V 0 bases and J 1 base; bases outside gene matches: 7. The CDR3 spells CASSQEKTGTGGTDTQYF. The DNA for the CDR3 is TGCGCCAGCAGCCAAGAAAAAACCGGGACAGGGGGCACAGATACGCAGTATTTT.

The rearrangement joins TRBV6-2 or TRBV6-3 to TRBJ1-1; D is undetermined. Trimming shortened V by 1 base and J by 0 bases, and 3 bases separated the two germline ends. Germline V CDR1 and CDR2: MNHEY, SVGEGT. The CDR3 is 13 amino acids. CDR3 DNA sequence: TGTGCCAGCAGTTACTTCATGAACACTGAAGCTTTCTTT. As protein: CASSYFMNTEAFF.

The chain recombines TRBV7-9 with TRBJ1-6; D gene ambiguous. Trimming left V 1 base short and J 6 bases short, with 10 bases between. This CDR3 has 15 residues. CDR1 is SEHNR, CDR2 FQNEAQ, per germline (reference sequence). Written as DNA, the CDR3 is TGTGCCAGCAGCTTAGTATCGGGGTTTAATTCACCCCTCCACTTT. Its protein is CASSLVSGFNSPLHF.

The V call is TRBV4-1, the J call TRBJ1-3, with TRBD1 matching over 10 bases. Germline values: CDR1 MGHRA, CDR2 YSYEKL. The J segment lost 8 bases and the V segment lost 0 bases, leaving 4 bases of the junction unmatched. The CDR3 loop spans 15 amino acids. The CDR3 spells CASSQDPGQGYTIYF. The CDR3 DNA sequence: TGCGCCAGCAGCCAAGATCCGGGACAGGGGTACACCATATATTTT.

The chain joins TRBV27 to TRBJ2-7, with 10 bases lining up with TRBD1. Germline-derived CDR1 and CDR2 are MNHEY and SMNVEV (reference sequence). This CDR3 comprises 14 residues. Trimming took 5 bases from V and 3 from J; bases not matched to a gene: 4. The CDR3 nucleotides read TGTGCCAGCAGTCCAGGGACAGGGGTCTACGAGCAGTACTTC. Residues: CASSPGTGVYEQYF.

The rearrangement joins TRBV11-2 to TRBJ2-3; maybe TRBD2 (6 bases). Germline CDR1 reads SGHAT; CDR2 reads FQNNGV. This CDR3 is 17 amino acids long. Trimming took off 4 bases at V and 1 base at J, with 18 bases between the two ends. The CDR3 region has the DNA TGTGCCAGCAGCTCTCCGTTGCGGGACGAGGGCACAGATACGCAGTATTTT. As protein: CASSSPLRDEGTDTQYF.

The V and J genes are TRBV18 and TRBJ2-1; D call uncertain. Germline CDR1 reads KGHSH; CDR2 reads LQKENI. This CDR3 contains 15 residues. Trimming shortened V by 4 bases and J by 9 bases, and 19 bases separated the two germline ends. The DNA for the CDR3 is TGTGCCAGCTCACACTTGAGCCAAGAAACGGGTGAGCAGTTCTTC. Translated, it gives CASSHLSQETGEQFF.

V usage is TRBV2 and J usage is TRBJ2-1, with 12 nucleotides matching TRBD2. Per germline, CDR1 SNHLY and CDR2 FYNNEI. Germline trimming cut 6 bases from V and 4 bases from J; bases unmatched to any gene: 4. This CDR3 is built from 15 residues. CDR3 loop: CASSTLAGGYNEQFF. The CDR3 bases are TGTGCCAGCAGCACACTAGCGGGGGGATACAATGAGCAGTTCTTC.

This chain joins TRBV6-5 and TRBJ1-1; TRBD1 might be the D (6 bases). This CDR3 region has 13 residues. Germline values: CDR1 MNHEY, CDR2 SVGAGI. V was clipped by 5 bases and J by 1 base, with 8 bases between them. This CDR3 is CASSTRGNTEAFF. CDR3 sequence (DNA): TGTGCCAGCAGTACCAGGGGGAACACTGAAGCTTTCTTT.

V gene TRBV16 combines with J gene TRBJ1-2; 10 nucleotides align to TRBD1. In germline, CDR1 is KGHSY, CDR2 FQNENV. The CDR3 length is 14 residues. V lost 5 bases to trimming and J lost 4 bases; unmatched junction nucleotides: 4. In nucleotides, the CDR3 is TGTGCCAGCAGCAGCCGGGACAGGGGCTATGGCTACACCTTC. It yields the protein CASSSRDRGYGYTF.

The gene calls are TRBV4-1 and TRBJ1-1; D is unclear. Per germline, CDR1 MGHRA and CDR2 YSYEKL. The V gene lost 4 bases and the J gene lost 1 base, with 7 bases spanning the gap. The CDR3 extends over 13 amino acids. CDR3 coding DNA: TGCGCCAGCAGCCCGGGCGCGAACACTGAAGCTTTCTTT. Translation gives CASSPGANTEAFF.

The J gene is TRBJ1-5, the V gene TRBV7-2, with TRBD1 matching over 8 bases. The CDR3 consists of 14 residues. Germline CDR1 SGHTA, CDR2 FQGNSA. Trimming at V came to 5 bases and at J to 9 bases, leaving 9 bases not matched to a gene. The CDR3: CASSGPDRVLPQHF. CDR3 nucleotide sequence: TGTGCCAGCAGCGGGCCGGACAGGGTATTGCCCCAGCATTTT.

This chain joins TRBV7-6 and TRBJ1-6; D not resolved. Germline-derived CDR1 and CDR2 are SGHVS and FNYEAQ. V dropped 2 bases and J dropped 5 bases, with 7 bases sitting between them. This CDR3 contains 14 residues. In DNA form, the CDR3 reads TGTGCCAGCAGCTTAAGAACAGATAATTCACCCCTCCACTTT. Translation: CASSLRTDNSPLHF.

The CDR3 coding sequence is TGTGCCAGCAGCCAAGAGGCTAGAACAGGGGGCTCTGGCTACACCTTC. This gives the protein CASSQEARTGGSGYTF. The chain has TRBV3-1 (or the pseudogene TRBV3-2) and TRBJ1-2; 9 nucleotides line up with TRBD1. V was pared by 0 bases and J by 7 bases, with 9 bases of the junction left unmatched. The V gene's germline CDR1 is LGHDT and CDR2 YNNKEL (reference sequence). This CDR3 region has 16 residues.

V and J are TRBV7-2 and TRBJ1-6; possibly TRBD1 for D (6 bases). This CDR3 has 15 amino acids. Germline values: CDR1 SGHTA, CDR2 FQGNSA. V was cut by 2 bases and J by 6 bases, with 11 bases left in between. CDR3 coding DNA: TGTGCCAGCAGCTTACACAGGGTGGGTAATTCACCCCTCCACTTT. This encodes CASSLHRVGNSPLHF.

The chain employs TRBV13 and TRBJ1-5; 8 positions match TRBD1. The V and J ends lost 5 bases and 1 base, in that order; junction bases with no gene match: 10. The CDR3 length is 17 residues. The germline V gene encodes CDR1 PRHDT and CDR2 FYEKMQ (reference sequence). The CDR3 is CASSLGTGGNSNQPQHF. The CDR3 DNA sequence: TGTGCCAGCAGCCTCGGGACAGGAGGCAACAGCAATCAGCCCCAGCATTTT.

The CDR3 DNA sequence: TGTGCCAGCAGCCCCAGGGACAGAGGGAATGAAAAACTGTTTTTT. Its translation is CASSPRDRGNEKLFF. This chain links TRBV7-2 with TRBJ1-4; the match to TRBD1 covers 7 bases. With 5 bases clipped from V and 5 bases from J, the junction kept 8 bases outside the gene matches. This CDR3 has 15 amino acids. Germline V gene lookup returns CDR1 SGHTA and CDR2 FQGNSA. The full variable domain, its missing parts supplied by reference TRBV7-2 and TRBJ1-4, is GAGVSQSPSNKVTEKGKDVELRCDPISGHTALYWYRQSLGQGLEFLIYFQGNSAPDKSGLPSDRFSAERTGGSVSTLTIQRTQQEDSAVYLCASSPRDRGNEKLFFGSGTQLSVL.

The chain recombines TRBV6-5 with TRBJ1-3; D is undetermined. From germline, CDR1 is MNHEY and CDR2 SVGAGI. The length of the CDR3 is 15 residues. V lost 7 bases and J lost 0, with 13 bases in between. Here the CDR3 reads CASTGSSYSGNTIYF. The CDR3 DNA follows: TGTGCCAGCACTGGCAGTTCCTACTCTGGAAACACCATATATTTT.

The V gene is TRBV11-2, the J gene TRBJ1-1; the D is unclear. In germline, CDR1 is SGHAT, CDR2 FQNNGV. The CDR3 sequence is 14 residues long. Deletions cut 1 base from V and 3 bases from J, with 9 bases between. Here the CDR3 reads CASSLGVLDTEAFF. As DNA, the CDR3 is TGTGCCAGCAGCTTAGGGGTACTGGACACTGAAGCTTTCTTT. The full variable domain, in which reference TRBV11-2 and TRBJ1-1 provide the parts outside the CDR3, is EAGVAQSPRYKIIEKRQSVAFWCNPISGHATLYWYQQILGQGPKLLIQFQNNGVVDDSQLPKDRFSAERLKGVDSTLKIQPAKLEDSAVYLCASSLGVLDTEAFFGQGTRLTVV.

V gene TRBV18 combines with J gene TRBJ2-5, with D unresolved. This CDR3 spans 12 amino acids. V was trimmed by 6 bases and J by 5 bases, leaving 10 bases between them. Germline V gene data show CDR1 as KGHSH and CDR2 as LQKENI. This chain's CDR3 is CASSPTGETQYF. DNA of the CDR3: TGTGCCAGCTCCCCCACTGGGGAGACCCAGTACTTC.

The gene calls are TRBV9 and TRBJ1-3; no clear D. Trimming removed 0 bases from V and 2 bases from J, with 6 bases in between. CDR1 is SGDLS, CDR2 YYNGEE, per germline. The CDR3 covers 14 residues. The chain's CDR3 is CASSVGPAGNTIYF. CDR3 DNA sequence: TGTGCCAGCAGCGTAGGTCCGGCTGGAAACACCATATATTTT. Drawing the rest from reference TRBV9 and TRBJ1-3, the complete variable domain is DSGVTQTPKHLITATGQRVTLRCSPRSGDLSVYWYQQSLDQGLQFLIQYYNGEERAKGNILERFSAQQFPDLHSELNLSSLELGDSALYFCASSVGPAGNTIYFGEGSWLTVV.

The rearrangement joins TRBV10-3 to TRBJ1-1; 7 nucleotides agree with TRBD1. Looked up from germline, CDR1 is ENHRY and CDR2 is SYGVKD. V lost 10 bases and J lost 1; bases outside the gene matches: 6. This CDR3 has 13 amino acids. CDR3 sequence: CANRGTENTEAFF. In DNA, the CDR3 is TGTGCCAACCGAGGGACAGAGAACACTGAAGCTTTCTTT.

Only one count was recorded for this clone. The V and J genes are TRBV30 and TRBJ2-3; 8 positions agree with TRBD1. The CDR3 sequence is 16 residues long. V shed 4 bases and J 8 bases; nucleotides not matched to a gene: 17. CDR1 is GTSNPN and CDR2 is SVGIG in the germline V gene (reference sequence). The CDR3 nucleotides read TGTGCCTGGACCGATGGACAGGGATGTTTTGAGTGTACGCAGTATTTT. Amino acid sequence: CAWTDGQGCFECTQYF. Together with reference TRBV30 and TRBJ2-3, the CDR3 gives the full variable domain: SQTIHQWPATLVQPVGSPLSLECTVEGTSNPNLYWYRQAAGRGLQLLFYSVGIGQISSEVPQNLSASRPQDRQFILSSKKLLLSDSGFYLCAWTDGQGCFECTQYFGPGTRLTVL.

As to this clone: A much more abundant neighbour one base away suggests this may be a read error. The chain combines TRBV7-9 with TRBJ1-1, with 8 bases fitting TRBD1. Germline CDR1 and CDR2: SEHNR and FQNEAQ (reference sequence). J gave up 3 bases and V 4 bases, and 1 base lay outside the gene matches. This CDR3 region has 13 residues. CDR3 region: CASSWGQDTEAFF. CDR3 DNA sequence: TGTGCCAGCAGCTGGGGACAGGACACTGAAGCTTTCTTT.

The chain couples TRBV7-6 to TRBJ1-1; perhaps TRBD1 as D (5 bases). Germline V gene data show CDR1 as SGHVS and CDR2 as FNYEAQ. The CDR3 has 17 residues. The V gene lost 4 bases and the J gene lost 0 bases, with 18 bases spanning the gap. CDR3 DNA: TGTGCCAGCAGCTGGCGGGCGCCTGAGGGGTTGAACACTGAAGCTTTCTTT. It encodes CASSWRAPEGLNTEAFF.

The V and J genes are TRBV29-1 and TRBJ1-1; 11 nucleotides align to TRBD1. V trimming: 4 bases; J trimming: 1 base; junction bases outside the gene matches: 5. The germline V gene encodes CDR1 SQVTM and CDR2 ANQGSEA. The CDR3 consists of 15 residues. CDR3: CSVGTGGAGNTEAFF. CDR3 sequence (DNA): TGCAGCGTTGGGACAGGGGGCGCCGGGAACACTGAAGCTTTCTTT. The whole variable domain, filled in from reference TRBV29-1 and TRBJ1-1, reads SAVISQKPSRDICQRGTSLTIQCQVDSQVTMMFWYRQQPGQSLTLIATANQGSEATYESGFVIDKFPISRPNLTFSTLTVSNMSPEDSSIYLCSVGTGGAGNTEAFFGQGTRLTVV.